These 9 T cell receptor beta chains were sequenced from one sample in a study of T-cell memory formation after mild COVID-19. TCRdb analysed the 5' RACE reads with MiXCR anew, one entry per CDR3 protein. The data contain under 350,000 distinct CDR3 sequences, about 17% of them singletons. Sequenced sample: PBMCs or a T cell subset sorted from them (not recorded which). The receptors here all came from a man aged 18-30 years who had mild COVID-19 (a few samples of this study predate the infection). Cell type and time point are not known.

This CDR3 is CASHGTGGETQYF. CDR3 in DNA: TGTGCCAGCCATGGAACGGGGGGAGAGACCCAGTACTTC. This chain joins TRBV12-3 or TRBV12-4 and TRBJ2-5; 7 positions match TRBD2. The CDR3 runs to 13 residues. J was trimmed by 4 bases and V by 8 bases; bases with no gene match: 7.

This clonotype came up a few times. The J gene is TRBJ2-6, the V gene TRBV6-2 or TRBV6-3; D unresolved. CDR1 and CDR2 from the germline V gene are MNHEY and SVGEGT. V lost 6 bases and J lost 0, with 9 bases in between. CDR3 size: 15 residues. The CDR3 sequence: CASRLQDSGANVLTF. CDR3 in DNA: TGTGCCAGCAGACTTCAGGACTCTGGGGCCAACGTCCTGACTTTC.

CDR3 DNA sequence: TGTGCCAGCAGGCAGGGACAGGGCGCAGATACGCAGTATTTT. Translation: CASRQGQGADTQYF. V and J are TRBV12-3 or TRBV12-4 and TRBJ2-3; 9 nucleotides agree with TRBD1. The trim removed 6 bases at V and 4 bases at J, leaving 5 bases unmatched. There are 14 residues in the CDR3.

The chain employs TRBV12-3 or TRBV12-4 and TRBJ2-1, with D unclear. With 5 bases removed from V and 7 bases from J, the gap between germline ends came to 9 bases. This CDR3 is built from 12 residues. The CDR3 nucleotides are TGTGCCAGCAGTCCACGTAAGAATGAGCAGTTCTTC. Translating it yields CASSPRKNEQFF.

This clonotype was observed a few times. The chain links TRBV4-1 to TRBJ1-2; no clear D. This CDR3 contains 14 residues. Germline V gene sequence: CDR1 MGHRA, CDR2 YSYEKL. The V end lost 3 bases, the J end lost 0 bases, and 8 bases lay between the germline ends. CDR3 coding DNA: TGCGCCAGCAGCCAGGGAGTCACTAACTATGGCTACACCTTC. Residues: CASSQGVTNYGYTF.

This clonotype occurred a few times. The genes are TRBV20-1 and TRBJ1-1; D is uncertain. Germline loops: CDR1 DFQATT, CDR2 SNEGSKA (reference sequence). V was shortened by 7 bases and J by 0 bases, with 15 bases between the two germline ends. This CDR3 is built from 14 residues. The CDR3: CSGEGEGVNTEAFF. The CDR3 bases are TGCAGTGGGGAGGGTGAGGGAGTGAACACTGAAGCTTTCTTT.

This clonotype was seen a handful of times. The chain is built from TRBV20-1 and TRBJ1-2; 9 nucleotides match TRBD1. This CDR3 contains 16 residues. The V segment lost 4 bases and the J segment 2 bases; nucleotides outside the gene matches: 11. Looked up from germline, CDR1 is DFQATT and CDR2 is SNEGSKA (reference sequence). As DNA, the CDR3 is TGCAGTGCTAAAAAGTTTGCGGGACAGGGAAACTATGGCTACACCTTC. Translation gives CSAKKFAGQGNYGYTF.

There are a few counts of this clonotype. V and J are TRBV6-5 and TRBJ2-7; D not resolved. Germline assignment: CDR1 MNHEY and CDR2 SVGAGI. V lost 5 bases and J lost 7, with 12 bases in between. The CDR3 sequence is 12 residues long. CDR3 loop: CASSLRVGEQYF. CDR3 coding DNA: TGTGCCAGCAGTCTCCGGGTAGGGGAGCAGTACTTC.

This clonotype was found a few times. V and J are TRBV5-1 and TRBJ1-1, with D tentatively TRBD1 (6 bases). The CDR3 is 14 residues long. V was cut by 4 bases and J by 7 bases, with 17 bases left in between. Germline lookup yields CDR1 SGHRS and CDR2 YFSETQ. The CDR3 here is CASSRTQAGDEAFF. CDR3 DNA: TGCGCCAGCAGCCGAACCCAAGCAGGGGATGAAGCTTTCTTT.